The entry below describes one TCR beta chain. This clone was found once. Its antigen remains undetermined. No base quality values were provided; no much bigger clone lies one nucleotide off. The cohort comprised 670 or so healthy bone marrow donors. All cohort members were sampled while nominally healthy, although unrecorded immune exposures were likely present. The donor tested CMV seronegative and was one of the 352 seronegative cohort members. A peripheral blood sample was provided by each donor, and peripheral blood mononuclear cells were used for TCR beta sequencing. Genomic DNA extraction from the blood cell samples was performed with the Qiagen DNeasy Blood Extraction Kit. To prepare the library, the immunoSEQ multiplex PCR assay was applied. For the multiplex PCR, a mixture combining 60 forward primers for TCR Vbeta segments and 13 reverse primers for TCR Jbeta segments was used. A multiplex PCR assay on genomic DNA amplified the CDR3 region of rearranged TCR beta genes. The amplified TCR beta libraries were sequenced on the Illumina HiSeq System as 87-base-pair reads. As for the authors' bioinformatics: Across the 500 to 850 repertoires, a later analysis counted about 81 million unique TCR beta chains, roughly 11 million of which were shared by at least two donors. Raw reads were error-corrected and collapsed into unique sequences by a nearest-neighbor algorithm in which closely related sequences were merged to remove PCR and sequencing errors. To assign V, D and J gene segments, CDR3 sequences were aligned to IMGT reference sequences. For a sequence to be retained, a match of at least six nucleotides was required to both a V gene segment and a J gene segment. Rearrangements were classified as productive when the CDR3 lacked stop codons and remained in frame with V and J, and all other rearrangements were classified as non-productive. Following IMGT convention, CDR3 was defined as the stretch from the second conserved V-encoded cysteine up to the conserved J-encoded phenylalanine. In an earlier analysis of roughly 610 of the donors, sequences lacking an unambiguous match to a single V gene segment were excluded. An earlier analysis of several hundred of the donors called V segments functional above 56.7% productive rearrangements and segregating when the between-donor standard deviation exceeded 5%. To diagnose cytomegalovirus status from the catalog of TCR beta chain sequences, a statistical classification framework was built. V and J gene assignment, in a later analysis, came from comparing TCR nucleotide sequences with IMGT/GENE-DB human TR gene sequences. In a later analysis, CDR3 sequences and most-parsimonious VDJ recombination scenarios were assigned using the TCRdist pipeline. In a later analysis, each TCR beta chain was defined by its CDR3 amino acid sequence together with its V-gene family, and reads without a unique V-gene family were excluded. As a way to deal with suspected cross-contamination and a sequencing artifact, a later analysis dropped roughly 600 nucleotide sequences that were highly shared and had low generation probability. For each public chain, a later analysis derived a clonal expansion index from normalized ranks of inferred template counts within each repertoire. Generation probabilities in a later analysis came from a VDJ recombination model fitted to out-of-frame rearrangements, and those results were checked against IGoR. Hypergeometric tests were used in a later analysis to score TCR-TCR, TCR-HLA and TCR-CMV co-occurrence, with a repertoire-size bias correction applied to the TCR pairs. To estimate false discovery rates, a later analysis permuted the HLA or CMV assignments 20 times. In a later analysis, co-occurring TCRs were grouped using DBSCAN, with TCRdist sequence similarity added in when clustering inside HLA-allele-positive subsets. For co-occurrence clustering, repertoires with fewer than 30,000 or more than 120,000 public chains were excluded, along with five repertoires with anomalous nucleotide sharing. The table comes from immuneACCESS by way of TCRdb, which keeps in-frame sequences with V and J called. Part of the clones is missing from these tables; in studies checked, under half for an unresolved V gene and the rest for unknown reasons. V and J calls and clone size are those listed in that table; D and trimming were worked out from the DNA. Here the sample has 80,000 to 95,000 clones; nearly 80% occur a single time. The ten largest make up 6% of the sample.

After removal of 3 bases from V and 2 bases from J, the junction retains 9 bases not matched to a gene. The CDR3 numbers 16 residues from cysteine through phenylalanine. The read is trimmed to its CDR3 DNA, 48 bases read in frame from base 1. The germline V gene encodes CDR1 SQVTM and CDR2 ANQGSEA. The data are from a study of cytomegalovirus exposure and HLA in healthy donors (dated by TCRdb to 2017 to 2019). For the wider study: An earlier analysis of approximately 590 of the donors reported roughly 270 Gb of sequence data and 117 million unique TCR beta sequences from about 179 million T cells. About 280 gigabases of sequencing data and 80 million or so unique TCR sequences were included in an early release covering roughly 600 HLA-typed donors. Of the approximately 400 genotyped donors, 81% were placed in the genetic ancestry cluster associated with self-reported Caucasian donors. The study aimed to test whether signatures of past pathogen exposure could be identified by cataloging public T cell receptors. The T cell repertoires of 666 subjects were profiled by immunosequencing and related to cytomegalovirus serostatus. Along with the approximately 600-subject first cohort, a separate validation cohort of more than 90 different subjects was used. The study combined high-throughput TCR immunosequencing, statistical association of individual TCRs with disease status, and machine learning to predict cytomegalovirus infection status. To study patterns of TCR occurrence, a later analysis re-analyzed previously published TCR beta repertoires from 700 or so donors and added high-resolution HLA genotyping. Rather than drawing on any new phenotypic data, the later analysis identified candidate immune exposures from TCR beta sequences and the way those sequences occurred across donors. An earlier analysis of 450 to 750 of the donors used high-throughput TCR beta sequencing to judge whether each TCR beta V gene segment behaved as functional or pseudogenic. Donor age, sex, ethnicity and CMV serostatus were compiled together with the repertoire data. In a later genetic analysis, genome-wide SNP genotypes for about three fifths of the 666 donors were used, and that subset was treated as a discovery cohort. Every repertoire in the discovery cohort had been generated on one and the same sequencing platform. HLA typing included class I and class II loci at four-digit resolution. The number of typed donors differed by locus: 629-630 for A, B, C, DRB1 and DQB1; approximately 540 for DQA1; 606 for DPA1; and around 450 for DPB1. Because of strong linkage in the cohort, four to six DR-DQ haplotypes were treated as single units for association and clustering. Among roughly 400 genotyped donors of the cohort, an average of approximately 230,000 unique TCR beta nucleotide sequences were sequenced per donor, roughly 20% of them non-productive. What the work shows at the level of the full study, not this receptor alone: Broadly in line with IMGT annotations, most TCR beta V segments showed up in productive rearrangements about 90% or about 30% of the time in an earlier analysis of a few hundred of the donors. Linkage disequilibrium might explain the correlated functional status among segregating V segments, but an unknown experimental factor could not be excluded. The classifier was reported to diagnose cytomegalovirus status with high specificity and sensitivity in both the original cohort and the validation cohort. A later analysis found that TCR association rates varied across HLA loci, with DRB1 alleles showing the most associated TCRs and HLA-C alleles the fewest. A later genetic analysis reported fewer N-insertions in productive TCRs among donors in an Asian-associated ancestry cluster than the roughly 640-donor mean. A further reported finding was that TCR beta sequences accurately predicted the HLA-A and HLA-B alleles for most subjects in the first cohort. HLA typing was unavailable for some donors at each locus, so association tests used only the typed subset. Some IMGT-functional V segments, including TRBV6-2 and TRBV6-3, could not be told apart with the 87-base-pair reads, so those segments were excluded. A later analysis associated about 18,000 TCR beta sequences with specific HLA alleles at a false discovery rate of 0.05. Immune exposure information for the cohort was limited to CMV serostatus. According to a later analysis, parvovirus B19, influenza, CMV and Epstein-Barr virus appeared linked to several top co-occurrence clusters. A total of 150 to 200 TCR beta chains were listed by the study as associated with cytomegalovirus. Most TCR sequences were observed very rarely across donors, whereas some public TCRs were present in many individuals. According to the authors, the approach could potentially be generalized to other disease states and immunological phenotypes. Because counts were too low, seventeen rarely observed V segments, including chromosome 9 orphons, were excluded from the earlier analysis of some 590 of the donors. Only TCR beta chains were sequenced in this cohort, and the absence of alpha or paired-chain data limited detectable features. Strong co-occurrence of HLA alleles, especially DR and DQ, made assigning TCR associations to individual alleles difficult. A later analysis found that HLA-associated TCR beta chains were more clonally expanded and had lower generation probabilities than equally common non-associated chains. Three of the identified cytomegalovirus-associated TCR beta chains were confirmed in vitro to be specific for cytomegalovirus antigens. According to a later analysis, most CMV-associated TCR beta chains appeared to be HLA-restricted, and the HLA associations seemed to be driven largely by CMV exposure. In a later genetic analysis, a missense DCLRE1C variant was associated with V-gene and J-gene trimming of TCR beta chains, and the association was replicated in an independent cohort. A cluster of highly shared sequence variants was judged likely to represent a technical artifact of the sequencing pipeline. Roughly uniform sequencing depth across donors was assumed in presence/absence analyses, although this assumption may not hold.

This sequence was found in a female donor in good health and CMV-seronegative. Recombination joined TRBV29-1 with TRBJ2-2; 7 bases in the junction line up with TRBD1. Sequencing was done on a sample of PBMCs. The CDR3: CSVEGLGTVNTGELFF. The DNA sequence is TGCAGCGTTGAGGGGCTGGGGACAGTAAACACCGGGGAGCTGTTTTTT.